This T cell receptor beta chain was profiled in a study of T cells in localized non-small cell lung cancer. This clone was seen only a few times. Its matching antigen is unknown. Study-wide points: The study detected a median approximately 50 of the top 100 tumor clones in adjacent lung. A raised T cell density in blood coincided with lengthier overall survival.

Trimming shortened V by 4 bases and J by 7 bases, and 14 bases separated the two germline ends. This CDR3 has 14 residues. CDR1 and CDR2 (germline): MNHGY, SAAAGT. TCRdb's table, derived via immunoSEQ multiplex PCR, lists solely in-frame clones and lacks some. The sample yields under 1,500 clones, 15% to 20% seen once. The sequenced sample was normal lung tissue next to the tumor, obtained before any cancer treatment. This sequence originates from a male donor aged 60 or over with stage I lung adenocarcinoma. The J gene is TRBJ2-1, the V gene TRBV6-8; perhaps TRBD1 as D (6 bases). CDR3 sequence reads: CASSLGGPQNEQFF. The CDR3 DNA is TGTGCCAGCAGTTTAGGGGGACCTCAAAATGAGCAGTTCTTC.